This T cell receptor beta chain was retrieved from a study of T-cell memory formation after mild COVID-19. On the study more broadly: Most TCR clusters belonged to a single donor.

General observations from the study: Some clones that responded turned up in pre-infection memory, which suggests that cross-reactive memory joined in. Clonal second-wave expansions that peaked on day 37 had unconfirmed SARS-CoV-2 specificity.

This clonotype was seen a few times. Antigen unknown. Researchers used 5'RACE with constant-segment primers to make TCR alpha and TCR beta cDNA libraries that carry sample barcodes and UMIs. TCRdb independently ran MiXCR on the 5' RACE reads; one entry per CDR3 protein. The profile shows tens of thousands of distinct CDR3 sequences, roughly 12% of them singletons. The CDR3 is made up of 15 amino acids. Looked up from germline, CDR1 is LGHNA and CDR2 is YSLEER. With 3 bases removed from V and 2 bases from J, the gap between germline ends came to 8 bases. Sequences were obtained from PBMCs or a T cell subset sorted from them (not recorded which). The V and J genes are TRBV4-3 and TRBJ2-6, with D unresolved. This sequence was found in a man aged 18-30 years who had mild COVID-19 (a few samples of this study predate the infection). Cell type and time point are not known. In nucleotides, the CDR3 is TGCGCCAGCAGCCAGAGGAAGGCTGGGGCCAACGTCCTGACTTTC. This encodes CASSQRKAGANVLTF.